The sequence of this T cell receptor (beta chain) was determined in a study of radiotherapy plus CTLA-4 blockade in lung cancer (dated by TCRdb to 2016 to 2018). The study in broad terms: Objective responses were observed in 15% to 20% of enrolled patients, and disease control was achieved in approximately 30%. Study-wide findings and limitations: After treatment with radiotherapy and ipilimumab, TCR clones that originated in tumors expanded in peripheral blood. Early dynamic changes in blood T cell clones, together with increased serum interferon-beta after radiation, were reported as the strongest predictors of response.

Based on the germline V gene, the CDR1 and CDR2 sequences are SGHDN and FVKESK. CDR3 length: 17 amino acids, cysteine to phenylalanine. Only the CDR3 part of the read is kept: 51 bases, read in frame from the first base. V lost 5 bases and J lost 9 bases, and the count of bases not matched to a germline gene is 11. Libraries were constructed by the immunoSEQ multiplex PCR assay. The table comes from immuneACCESS by way of TCRdb, which keeps in-frame sequences with V and J called. Part of the clones is missing from these tables; in studies checked, under half for an unresolved V gene and the rest for unknown reasons. The sample table shows approximately 65,000 clones, and about 80% are seen once. The top ten clones comprise roughly 4.7% of the sample. Notes on this clone: The antigen this receptor binds is unknown. Base qualities were left out, and no much larger clone turns up one base away.

The study tested focal radiation therapy combined with CTLA-4 blockade (ipilimumab) in patients with chemo-refractory metastatic non-small-cell lung cancer. Sequenced material: peripheral blood, taken from a patient treated with radiotherapy plus ipilimumab. This chain is built from TRBV14 and TRBJ2-1, with 15 bases matching TRBD2. The source is a human donor with non-small cell lung cancer who had a complete response to radiotherapy plus ipilimumab. CDR3 region: CASSYGLAGGPEGEQFF. The nucleotides read TGTGCCAGCAGCTACGGACTAGCGGGGGGGCCCGAGGGTGAGCAGTTCTTC.